This T cell receptor (beta chain) is from a study of blood T cells in healthy people across ages. Study as a whole: There was about one barcoded beta molecule captured by template switching per two T cells. Findings and limits, study-wide: Greater diversity and more naive CD4+ cells were seen in long-lived donors than in aged donors.

A few counts support this clonotype. Its antigen is undetermined. A second roughly 6 to 12 cycle PCR used barcoded and J-beta primers. Researchers report that a template-switch adaptor with 12 random nucleotides tagged each cDNA molecule. CDR3-containing paired-end reads numbering at least 2.5 million came from each sample. One entry per CDR3 protein results from TCRdb running MiXCR on the 5' RACE reads. The table lists approximately 690,000 distinct CDR3 sequences, about 43% of them singletons. This CDR3 is 11 amino acids long. The germline V and J ends were trimmed by 8 bases and 7 bases, with 9 bases remaining between them. Per the germline V gene, CDR1 is MDHEN and CDR2 is SYDVKM.

This TCR derives from an elderly man in good health. This chain connects TRBV28 to TRBJ2-1, with a possible D match to TRBD2 (5 bases). Sequencing input: blood. The CDR3 region has the DNA TGTGCCAGCGCTACTAGGAATGAGCAGTTCTTC. Translating gives CASATRNEQFF.